Shown below are 2 T cell receptor beta chains from a single sample sequenced in a study of CD8 T cells in Susac syndrome. It was with random hexamers that roughly 0.5 to 1 ug RNA was reverse transcribed. TCRdb used MiXCR to reprocess the immunoSEQ multiplex PCR reads, holding one entry per CDR3 protein. Here the sample spans about 120,000 distinct CDR3 sequences, just under 95% being singletons. Sequenced material: CD8+ T cells from PBMCs. The receptors originated from a human donor in good health.

The sample holds a few counts of this clonotype. The chain employs TRBV4-1 and TRBJ2-7, with D unresolved. Germline lookup yields CDR1 MGHRA and CDR2 YSYEKL. The ends were cut back, 0 bases at V and 4 bases at J, with 10 bases in the middle. This CDR3 is built from 14 residues. This CDR3 reads CASSQDQYSYEQYF. As DNA, the CDR3 is TGCGCCAGCAGCCAAGATCAGTACTCGTACGAGCAGTACTTC.

V and J are TRBV7-6 and TRBJ1-2; 7 bases fit TRBD1. CDR1 is SGHVS and CDR2 is FNYEAQ in the germline V gene. The V and J ends lost 3 bases and 3 bases, in that order; junction bases with no gene match: 4. The CDR3 totals 14 residues. The CDR3 DNA sequence: TGTGCCAGCAGCTTTGCTGGACAGGACTATGGCTACACCTTC. This encodes CASSFAGQDYGYTF. Together with reference TRBV7-6 and TRBJ1-2, the CDR3 gives the full variable domain: GAGVSQSPRYKVTKRGQDVALRCDPISGHVSLYWYRQALGQGPEFLTYFNYEAQQDKSGLPNDRFSAERPEGSISTLTIQRTEQRDSAMYRCASSFAGQDYGYTFGSGTRLTVV.